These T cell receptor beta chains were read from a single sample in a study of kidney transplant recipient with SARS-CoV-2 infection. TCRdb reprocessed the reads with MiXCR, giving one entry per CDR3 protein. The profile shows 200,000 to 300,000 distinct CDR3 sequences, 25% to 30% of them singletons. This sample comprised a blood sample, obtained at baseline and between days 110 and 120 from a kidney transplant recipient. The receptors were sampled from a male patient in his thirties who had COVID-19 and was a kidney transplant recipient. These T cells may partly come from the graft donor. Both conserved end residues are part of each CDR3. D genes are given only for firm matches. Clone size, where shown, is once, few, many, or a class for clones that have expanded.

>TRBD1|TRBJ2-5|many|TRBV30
CAWSAPGTGTIDQETQYF
TGTGCCTGGAGTGCTCCCGGGACAGGGACCATTGATCAAGAGACCCAGTACTTC
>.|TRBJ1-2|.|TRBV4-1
CASSQVAGSYGYTF
TGCGCCAGCAGCCAAGTTGCCGGAAGCTATGGCTACACCTTC
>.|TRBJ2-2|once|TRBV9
CASSFGTSGAPNTGELFF
TGTGCCAGCAGCTTCGGGACCAGCGGCGCACCGAACACCGGGGAGCTGTTTTTT
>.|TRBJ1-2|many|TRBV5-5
CASCPVVSRKTYGYTF
TGTGCCAGCTGTCCAGTTGTCTCGCGAAAGACCTATGGCTACACCTTC
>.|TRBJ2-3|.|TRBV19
CATTEGATQYF
TGTGCCACCACGGAGGGAGCTACGCAGTATTTT
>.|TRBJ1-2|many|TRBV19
CASSIGQYYGYTF
TGTGCCAGTAGTATCGGACAGTACTATGGCTACACCTTC
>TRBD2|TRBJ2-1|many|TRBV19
CASRKTGTSSNPEQFF
TGTGCCAGTAGGAAGACCGGGACTAGTTCCAATCCTGAGCAGTTCTTC
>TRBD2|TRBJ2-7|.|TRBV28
CATQRGVNEQYF
TGCGCCACCCAGCGGGGGGTGAACGAGCAGTACTTC
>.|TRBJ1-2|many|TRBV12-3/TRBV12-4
CASSYAATYTF
TGTGCCAGCAGCTACGCCGCGACGTACACCTTC
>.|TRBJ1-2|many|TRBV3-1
CASSMGNTLRKTYGYTF
TGTGCCAGCAGCATGGGAAACACCCTTCGAAAGACCTATGGCTACACCTTC
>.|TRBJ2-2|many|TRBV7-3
CASAGQINTGELFF
TGTGCCAGCGCCGGACAGATTAACACCGGGGAGCTGTTTTTT
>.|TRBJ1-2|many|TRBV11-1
CASSFRYKAGKTYGYTF
TGTGCCAGCAGCTTTAGGTATAAGGCTGGAAAGACCTATGGCTACACCTTC
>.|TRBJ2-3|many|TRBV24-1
CATSGPTDTQYF
TGTGCCACCAGCGGACCGACAGATACGCAGTATTTT
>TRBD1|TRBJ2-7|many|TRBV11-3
CASSFGTRTGESYEQYF
TGTGCCAGCAGCTTTGGCACGAGGACAGGAGAATCCTACGAGCAGTACTTC
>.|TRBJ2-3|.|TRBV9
CASSVLQRADTQYF
TGTGCCAGCAGCGTACTGCAGAGGGCAGATACGCAGTATTTT
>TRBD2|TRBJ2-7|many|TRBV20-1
CSASGRPGTSGIREQYF
TGCAGTGCCTCGGGGCGCCCCGGGACTAGCGGCATCCGCGAGCAGTACTTC
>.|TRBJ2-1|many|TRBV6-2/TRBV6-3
CASSRTVYNEQFF
TGTGCCAGCAGCCGGACAGTTTACAATGAGCAGTTCTTC